This entry describes one TCR beta chain. Looked up from germline, CDR1 is SNHLY and CDR2 is FYNNEI. After removal of 5 bases from V and 5 bases from J, the junction contained 10 bases not matched to a gene. This CDR3 region has 17 residues. Assay: immunoSEQ multiplex PCR; the TCRdb copy retains only in-frame clones and omits some. The sample has around 260,000 clones, 80% to 95% seen once; the top ten hold about 1.1%. The data were taken from a study of blood T cell repertoires in COVID-19. The sequenced sample consisted of PBMCs or T cells enriched from blood (not recorded which). The chain couples TRBV2 to TRBJ2-5, with 14 nucleotides matching TRBD2. The receptor was isolated from a woman younger than 45 who had recovered from COVID-19. CDR3 DNA sequence: TGTGCCAGCAGTCCGACTAGCGGGAGGGCCTCGCGGGAGACCCAGTACTTC. Residues: CASSPTSGRASRETQYF.